This entry lists 14 T cell receptor beta chains sequenced from one sample in a study of blood T cells in healthy people across ages. Next came a second PCR, run for about 6 to 11 cycles, which used a sample-barcoded 5' primer along with a J-beta primer mix. TCRdb recomputed calls from the 5' RACE reads with MiXCR, one row per CDR3 protein. This table holds 550,000 to 750,000 distinct CDR3 sequences, roughly 20% found once. Sequencing was carried out using blood. Receptors originate from a man aged 65-85 years in good health.

In its sample, this clonotype was seen a few times. The junction departs from germline at one end; a sequencing error may be responsible. The rearrangement links TRBV2 to TRBJ1-2; the D is unclear. Germline CDR1 reads SNHLY; CDR2 reads FYNNEI. This CDR3 is built from 13 residues. CDR3 DNA: TGTGCCAGCAGTGAACTACCGAACTATGGCAACACCTTC. Translating it yields CASSELPNYGNTF.

The genes are TRBV5-1 and TRBJ2-5; 14 bases fit TRBD2. The length of the CDR3 is 16 residues. Trimming took 4 bases from V and 5 from J; bases not matched to a gene: 7. Per the germline V gene, CDR1 is SGHRS and CDR2 is YFSETQ. The CDR3 sequence is CASSTGLAGDQETQYF. CDR3 nucleotide sequence: TGCGCCAGCAGCACGGGACTAGCGGGAGATCAGGAGACCCAGTACTTC.

V is TRBV5-5 and J is TRBJ2-1; weak D call: TRBD2 (5 bases). Germline V CDR1 and CDR2: SGHKS, YYEKEE (reference sequence). V lost 0 bases and J 12 bases, leaving 19 bases between the germline ends. The CDR3 is 15 amino acids. The CDR3 region is CASSLAGVGVGGQFF. In DNA, the CDR3 is TGTGCCAGCAGCTTGGCCGGGGTAGGTGTCGGCGGGCAGTTCTTC. Variable domain in full (rest from reference TRBV5-5 and TRBJ2-1): DAGVTQSPTHLIKTRGQQVTLRCSPISGHKSVSWYQQVLGQGPQFIFQYYEKEERGRGNFPDRFSARQFPNYSSELNVNALLLGDSALYLCASSLAGVGVGGQFFGPGTRLTVL.

A few counts support this clonotype. The DNA for the CDR3 is TGTGCCAGCAGCTTAGGGGGAAGTCGGAGGCAGTACTTC. Protein product: CASSLGGSRRQYF. The rearrangement links TRBV7-8 to TRBJ2-7; D is ambiguous. The V and J ends lost 1 base and 9 bases respectively, with 13 bases between them. Germline lookup yields CDR1 SGHVS and CDR2 FQNEAQ. The CDR3 covers 13 residues.

The chain is built from TRBV2 and TRBJ2-1; 7 bases match TRBD2. This CDR3 spans 14 amino acids. Unmatched junction bases numbered 4, after V lost 6 bases and J lost 2 bases. Germline V gene lookup returns CDR1 SNHLY and CDR2 FYNNEI. The CDR3 sequence: CASRWLAAYNEQFF. In DNA, the CDR3 is TGTGCCAGCAGGTGGCTAGCGGCCTACAATGAGCAGTTCTTC.

This clonotype was picked up a small number of times. V is TRBV7-2 and J is TRBJ2-7, with 14 bases lining up with TRBD2. This CDR3 is built from 17 residues. The germline V gene has CDR1 SGHTA and CDR2 FQGNSA. With V trimmed by 2 bases and J by 0 bases, 3 bases remained unmatched. CDR3 coding DNA: TGTGCCAGCAGCTTAACCGGGACTAGCGGGGGCTCCTACGAGCAGTACTTC. It encodes CASSLTGTSGGSYEQYF.

The V gene is TRBV2, the J gene TRBJ2-5; D is ambiguous. Judging by the DNA end, TRBJ2-7 fits better; the J call may be wrong. The length of the CDR3 is 13 residues. Germline values: CDR1 SNHLY, CDR2 FYNNEI. CDR3 sequence reads: CASKTRGVSEQYF. CDR3 bases: TGTGCCAGCAAGACTCGAGGAGTGAGCGAGCAGTACTTC.

The chain links TRBV14 to TRBJ2-3; TRBD2 matches 7 bases. The V gene end was trimmed by 1 base and the J gene end by 0 bases; junction bases not matched to a gene: 10. Germline values: CDR1 SGHDN, CDR2 FVKESK. The CDR3 sequence is 18 residues long. The CDR3 DNA is TGTGCCAGCAGCCAAGGGGGAGGGCTAGCTGTGAGCACAGATACGCAGTATTTT. Its protein is CASSQGGGLAVSTDTQYF.

The chain couples TRBV20-1 to TRBJ2-1; TRBD1 or TRBD2 may be the D gene (5 bases each). The CDR3 covers 15 residues. The V and J ends lost 3 bases and 0 bases respectively, with 12 bases between them. Germline values: CDR1 DFQATT, CDR2 SNEGSKA (reference sequence). In DNA, the CDR3 is TGCAGTGCTAGCGGGGCCCAGGCCTCCTACAATGAGCAGTTCTTC. This translates into CSASGAQASYNEQFF.

The chain links TRBV7-9 to TRBJ2-5; 12 bases are shared with TRBD1. Trimming at V came to 2 bases and at J to 4 bases, leaving 5 bases not matched to a gene. This CDR3 spans 16 amino acids. From germline, CDR1 is SEHNR and CDR2 FQNEAQ (reference sequence). CDR3 bases: TGTGCCAGCAGCTTACGGGGGGACAGGGGGCGAGAGACCCAGTACTTC. Translation: CASSLRGDRGRETQYF.

CDR3 protein: CASSTSTGGGETQYF. The DNA for the CDR3 is TGTGCCAGCAGCACCTCGACAGGGGGCGGAGAGACCCAGTACTTC. The V and J genes are TRBV11-2 and TRBJ2-5; 10 bases are shared with TRBD1. The CDR3 has 15 residues. With V trimmed by 5 bases and J by 4 bases, 7 bases remained unmatched. Per the germline V gene, CDR1 is SGHAT and CDR2 is FQNNGV.

The gene calls are TRBV2 and TRBJ2-1; 12 bases fit TRBD2. Trimming at V came to 6 bases and at J to 5 bases, leaving 11 bases not matched to a gene. Looked up from germline, CDR1 is SNHLY and CDR2 is FYNNEI. This CDR3 region has 17 residues. The CDR3 here is CASRAGTGLAGHNEQFF. In DNA form, the CDR3 reads TGTGCCAGCAGGGCAGGTACTGGACTAGCGGGACACAATGAGCAGTTCTTC. Full variable domain (outside the CDR3, taken from reference TRBV2 and TRBJ2-1): EPEVTQTPSHQVTQMGQEVILRCVPISNHLYFYWYRQILGQKVEFLVSFYNNEISEKSEIFDDQFSVERPDGSNFTLKIRSTKLEDSAMYFCASRAGTGLAGHNEQFFGPGTRLTVL.

The V call is TRBV20-1, the J call TRBJ2-3; D is possibly TRBD1 (5 bases). The CDR3 covers 15 residues. The ends were cut back, 1 base at V and 0 bases at J, with 11 bases in the middle. In germline, CDR1 is DFQATT, CDR2 SNEGSKA (reference sequence). The CDR3 is CSARGQISSTDTQYF. The CDR3 bases are TGCAGTGCTAGAGGACAGATATCTAGCACAGATACGCAGTATTTT.

The rearrangement uses TRBV28 and TRBJ2-5, with a possible D match to TRBD1 (5 bases). The V end was cut by 4 bases, the J end by 0 bases, with 15 bases between. The germline CDR1 and CDR2 sequences are MDHEN and SYDVKM. The CDR3 has 16 amino acids. The chain's CDR3 is CASSSTGEGYQETQYF. CDR3 in DNA: TGTGCCAGCAGTTCCACAGGAGAAGGGTACCAAGAGACCCAGTACTTC.